The entry below describes one T cell receptor beta chain. These data are taken from a study of OX40 agonist ivuxolimab in advanced cancers. Some clones are missing from TCRdb's copy, which holds only in-frame ones; the method was immunoSEQ multiplex PCR. The table includes 76,000 or so clones, 85% to 95% detected once. The CDR3 sequence is 15 residues long. V was cut by 1 base and J by 5 bases, with 9 bases left in between. CDR1 is SGHAT and CDR2 is FQNNGV in the germline V gene. The source was CD4+ or CD8+ T cells sorted from blood, collected in a trial of the OX40 agonist ivuxolimab. The chain recombines TRBV11-2 with TRBJ2-6; D might be TRBD1 or TRBD2, each matching 6 bases. The source of this sequence is an adult with an advanced solid tumor such as melanoma, head and neck, liver or kidney cancer. The CDR3 spells CASSLGGARANVLTF. The CDR3 coding sequence is TGTGCCAGCAGCTTAGGGGGGGCCAGGGCCAACGTCCTGACTTTC.